The 15 T cell receptor beta chains given below trace back to one sample, sequenced in a study of T cell responses to AZD1222 COVID-19 vaccine. TCRdb keeps only in-frame clones here, not all; method: immunoSEQ multiplex PCR. This table has about 35,000 clones, 85% to 90% appearing once. Here the sequenced sample was peripheral blood, taken 28 days after the second AZD1222 dose. The receptor set was obtained from an adult who received the AZD1222 COVID-19 vaccine.

The chain uses TRBV5-1 and TRBJ2-2; D not certain. Trimming cost V 2 bases and J 1 base, with 9 bases left between them. This CDR3 has 15 residues. Germline V gene data show CDR1 as SGHRS and CDR2 as YFSETQ. The chain's CDR3 is CASSFSGGNTGELFF. The CDR3 DNA is TGCGCCAGCAGCTTCTCGGGTGGGAACACCGGGGAGCTGTTTTTT.

The chain couples TRBV9 to TRBJ1-3, with D unresolved. The CDR3 is 14 amino acids. Trimming shortened V by 3 bases and J by 0 bases, and 7 bases separated the two germline ends. Looked up from germline, CDR1 is SGDLS and CDR2 is YYNGEE. Written as DNA, the CDR3 is TGTGCCAGCAGCGACCGGAGCTCTGGAAACACCATATATTTT. Residues: CASSDRSSGNTIYF.

CDR3 DNA: TGCGCCAGCACCACAGGGGGTTCTCCACCCCTCCACTTT. Translation gives CASTTGGSPPLHF. This chain joins TRBV5-1 and TRBJ1-6; 8 nucleotides agree with TRBD1. The CDR3 covers 13 residues. The germline CDR1 and CDR2 sequences are SGHRS and YFSETQ. J gave up 11 bases and V 6 bases, and 7 bases lay outside the gene matches. The full variable domain, completed using reference TRBV5-1 and TRBJ1-6, is KAGVTQTPRYLIKTRGQQVTLSCSPISGHRSVSWYQQTPGQGLQFLFEYFSETQRNKGNFPGRFSGRQFSNSRSEMNVSTLELGDSALYLCASTTGGSPPLHFGNGTRLTVT.

V gene TRBV6-5 combines with J gene TRBJ2-7; D is ambiguous. The CDR3 totals 14 residues. V was clipped by 10 bases and J by 0 bases, with 16 bases between them. Germline-derived CDR1 and CDR2 are MNHEY and SVGAGI. CDR3 DNA: TGTGCCACCCACAGTAGCATGAGCTCCTACGAGCAGTACTTC. This translates into CATHSSMSSYEQYF.

The V call is TRBV10-2, the J call TRBJ2-2; D perhaps matches TRBD1 (6 bases). CDR3 length: 14 amino acids. The germline CDR1 and CDR2 sequences are WSHSY and SAAADI. The germline V and J ends were trimmed by 7 bases and 1 base, with 10 bases remaining between them. CDR3 region: CASIKQGNTGELFF. The CDR3 region has the DNA TGCGCCAGCATTAAACAGGGGAACACCGGGGAGCTGTTTTTT.

The chain combines TRBV19 with TRBJ1-1, with no clear D. Germline loops: CDR1 LNHDA, CDR2 SQIVND (reference sequence). Trimming cost V 3 bases and J 1 base, with 18 bases left between them. This CDR3 has 17 residues. This chain's CDR3 is CASSMYNPNKRNTEAFF. The CDR3 DNA reads as TGTGCCAGTAGTATGTATAACCCCAACAAGAGGAACACTGAAGCTTTCTTT.

The rearrangement uses TRBV6-4 and TRBJ2-5; no clear D gene. The V end lost 6 bases, the J end lost 4 bases, and 12 bases lay between the germline ends. The length of the CDR3 is 13 residues. Germline values: CDR1 MRHNA, CDR2 SNTAGT. The CDR3 sequence: CASSSHRGETQYF. The CDR3 DNA reads as TGTGCCAGCAGCTCACACAGAGGAGAGACCCAGTACTTC.

The V and J genes are TRBV19 and TRBJ1-5; the D is unclear. Trimming shortened V by 8 bases and J by 1 base, and 12 bases separated the two germline ends. Germline V gives CDR1 LNHDA, CDR2 SQIVND (reference sequence). The CDR3 totals 14 residues. The CDR3 protein is CASPREGSNQPQHF. CDR3 coding DNA: TGTGCCAGTCCGAGGGAAGGCAGCAATCAGCCCCAGCATTTT.

This chain connects TRBV7-2 to TRBJ1-1; 9 nucleotides align to TRBD1. CDR1 is SGHTA and CDR2 is FQGNSA in the germline V gene. J lost 1 base, V lost 6 bases, and 3 bases had no gene match. The CDR3 is 14 residues long. The CDR3 is CASRGQGGNTEAFF. The CDR3, as DNA: TGTGCCAGCAGGGGACAGGGAGGGAACACTGAAGCTTTCTTT. Using reference TRBV7-2 and TRBJ1-1 for the parts outside the CDR3, the full variable domain is GAGVSQSPSNKVTEKGKDVELRCDPISGHTALYWYRQSLGQGLEFLIYFQGNSAPDKSGLPSDRFSAERTGGSVSTLTIQRTQQEDSAVYLCASRGQGGNTEAFFGQGTRLTVV.

This clone was picked up a small number of times. This chain joins TRBV28 and TRBJ1-5; 7 bases match TRBD1. Germline loops: CDR1 MDHEN, CDR2 SYDVKM. CDR3 length: 12 residues. Trimming took 7 bases from V and 6 from J; bases not matched to a gene: 3. The CDR3 sequence: CASKQGSQPQHF. CDR3 DNA: TGTGCCAGCAAACAGGGGTCTCAGCCCCAGCATTTT.

The V gene is TRBV7-7, the J gene TRBJ2-2; 14 nucleotides line up with TRBD2. V was clipped by 5 bases and J by 6 bases; unmatched bases: 2. The length of the CDR3 is 15 residues. The germline V gene has CDR1 SSHAT and CDR2 FNYEAQ (reference sequence). CDR3 nucleotide sequence: TGTGCCAGCAGCGGACTAGCGGGAGGATCCGGGGAGCTGTTTTTT. It codes for CASSGLAGGSGELFF.

The chain joins TRBV19 to TRBJ2-3, with 10 positions matching TRBD2. Per the germline V gene, CDR1 is LNHDA and CDR2 is SQIVND (reference sequence). This CDR3 spans 15 amino acids. Trimming cost V 4 bases and J 2 bases; bases outside gene matches: 3. CDR3 sequence reads: CASSTSGGPTDTQYF. The CDR3 nucleotides are TGTGCCAGTAGTACTAGCGGGGGCCCCACAGATACGCAGTATTTT.

The chain couples TRBV6-5 to TRBJ2-1; 10 nucleotides agree with TRBD1. The germline gives CDR1 MNHEY, CDR2 SVGAGI. Trimming removed 6 bases from V and 7 bases from J; junction bases left unmatched: 9. This CDR3 has 15 amino acids. The CDR3 nucleotides read TGTGCCAGCAGATCAGCCGGGACAGGGGAGAATGAGCAGTTCTTC. Amino acid sequence: CASRSAGTGENEQFF.

V usage is TRBV5-1 and J usage is TRBJ2-3; 7 bases align to TRBD2. Unmatched junction bases numbered 12, after V lost 1 base and J lost 1 base. The CDR3 has 18 amino acids. Germline CDR1 and CDR2: SGHRS and YFSETQ. CDR3 amino acids: CASSLLGGGLDGTDTQYF. The CDR3 coding sequence is TGCGCCAGCAGCTTGTTGGGGGGTGGACTAGATGGCACAGATACGCAGTATTTT.

The chain has TRBV11-3 and TRBJ2-1; TRBD1 matches 7 bases. CDR3 length equals 15 residues. J was trimmed by 2 bases and V by 1 base; bases with no gene match: 2. Per the germline V gene, CDR1 is SGHNT and CDR2 is YENEEA. CDR3 amino acids: CASSLGQGTYNEQFF. Written as DNA, the CDR3 is TGTGCCAGCAGCTTAGGACAGGGTACCTACAATGAGCAGTTCTTC.